Sequencing of this TCR beta chain was carried out in a study of shared clonotypes between healthy human individuals. The repertoire was sequenced with immunoSEQ multiplex PCR; TCRdb's copy has only in-frame clones and lacks some. The sample records 1,400,000 or so clones, approximately 98.5% being singletons. V dropped 6 bases and J dropped 4; count of bases not matched to a gene: 6. Germline loops: CDR1 MNHEY, CDR2 SVGAGI. The CDR3 has 15 amino acids. This receptor was identified in a man aged 30-40 years in good health. The sample taken for sequencing was naive CD4+ T cells sorted from blood. Specified subset: CD45RA+ positively selected. The chain is built from TRBV6-5 and TRBJ2-3, with 11 nucleotides matching TRBD2. This CDR3 reads CASRSSGRAADTQYF. Written as DNA, the CDR3 is TGTGCCAGCAGGAGTAGCGGGAGGGCCGCAGATACGCAGTATTTT.